This is a list of T cell receptor beta chains from one sample in a study of beta chain features in type 1 diabetes. The assay was immunoSEQ multiplex PCR, and TCRdb's table has in-frame clones only and misses some. The data hold some 410,000 clones, with approximately 15% observed a single time. Sequenced material: naive CD4+ T cells from blood. The source of these receptors is a man aged 25 to 45 in good health. Each CDR3 is given with its conserved first and last residue. The D gene is left open where the match is weak. Clone size is given for some rows only: seen once, a few or many times, or a class if the clone is expanded.

TRBD1 TRBJ1-2 15 - TRBV6-1 TGTGCCAGCAGTGAAGTTGGGGACAGGAGCTATGGCTACACCTTC CASSEVGDRSYGYTF
- TRBJ2-7 14 - TRBV4-1 TGCGCCAGCAGCCAAGATTTCAGTCTCTACGAGCAGTACTTC CASSQDFSLYEQYF
- TRBJ2-5 18 - TRBV14 TGTGCCAGCAGCCTCGGGGTGTGGCCCCCTCCTTTCCAAGAGACCCAGTACTTC CASSLGVWPPPFQETQYF
- TRBJ2-3 12 - TRBV7-2 TGTGCCAGCAGCTCCGCCGGGACCCGCCTGTATTTT CASSSAGTRLYF
- TRBJ2-5 13 few TRBV30 TGTGCCTGGAGCCTCCTCCTCCAAGAGACCCAGTACTTC CAWSLLLQETQYF
TRBD2 TRBJ2-1 17 few TRBV9 TGTGCCAGCAGCCCCGACGAACTAGCGGGAGGACGCAATGAGCAGTTCTTC CASSPDELAGGRNEQFF
TRBD2 TRBJ2-1 13 - TRBV7-2 TGTGCCAGCAGCCTCGGACTAGTAAATGAGCAGTTCTTC CASSLGLVNEQFF
TRBD1 TRBJ1-5 15 few TRBV7-2 TGTGCCAGCAGCTTAGGAGGGGGCGCGCATCAGCCCCAGCATTTT CASSLGGGAHQPQHF
- TRBJ2-1 15 - TRBV6-1 TGTGCCAGCAGTTCCGACAGCCACTCCTACAATGAGCAGTTCTTC CASSSDSHSYNEQFF
TRBD2 TRBJ2-1 12 few TRBV9 TGTGCCAGCAGCGACCCTAGCGGCGAGCAGTTCTTC CASSDPSGEQFF
- TRBJ2-3 15 - TRBV5-1 TGCGCCAGCAGCAAGGGGCACCCTAGCACAGATACGCAGTATTTT CASSKGHPSTDTQYF
- TRBJ2-5 15 - TRBV9 TGTGCCAGCAGCCAAAGTCCGGGACAACAAGAGACCCAGTACTTC CASSQSPGQQETQYF
TRBD2 TRBJ2-5 16 - TRBV5-4 TGTGCCAGCAGCTTGGGAGGACTAGCGGGAGCTGAGACCCAGTACTTC CASSLGGLAGAETQYF
TRBD1 TRBJ1-2 16 - TRBV30 TGTGCCTGGAGTTCCAGACGGACAGGGGGCATCTATGGCTACACCTTC CAWSSRRTGGIYGYTF
- TRBJ2-7 13 few TRBV4-1 TGCGCCAGCAGCCAAGAAGGCAGTTACGAGCAGTACTTC CASSQEGSYEQYF
- TRBJ2-2 16 few TRBV4-2 TGTGCCAGCAGCCTATCGGGAACTGCTAACACCGGGGAGCTGTTTTTT CASSLSGTANTGELFF
- TRBJ2-3 10 few TRBV20-1 TGCAGTGCTGCAAAAGATACGCAGTATTTT CSAAKDTQYF
- TRBJ2-1 12 - TRBV30 TGTGCCTGGAGTAAGGGGATCGGTGAGCAGTTCTTC CAWSKGIGEQFF
- TRBJ1-1 14 - TRBV11-3 TGTGCCAGCAGCTTATTTGGACGGGGCACTGAAGCTTTCTTT CASSLFGRGTEAFF
- TRBJ1-2 16 few TRBV5-1 TGCGCCAGCAGCTTGAATCTCCAGGGACGCGGCTATGGCTACACCTTC CASSLNLQGRGYGYTF
- TRBJ1-6 15 - TRBV5-6 TGTGCCAGCAGCGCTCATGGTTCAAGAAATTCACCCCTCCACTTT CASSAHGSRNSPLHF
- TRBJ1-1 14 - TRBV27 TGTGCCAGCAGCCCCGACCGGAATTGGGGTGAAGCTTTCTTT CASSPDRNWGEAFF
- TRBJ2-3 16 few TRBV6-5 TGTGCCAGCAGTTACTACCGAGCTGGGGCGACAGATACGCAGTATTTT CASSYYRAGATDTQYF
- TRBJ1-1 14 - TRBV6-5 TGTGCCAGCAGTTACTCGGGTGTGAACACTGAAGCTTTCTTT CASSYSGVNTEAFF